This T cell receptor beta chain comes out of a study of shared T cell receptors in the human thymus. Produced via immunoSEQ multiplex PCR; TCRdb's table is partial and in-frame only. The sample has over 450,000 clones, 75% to 80% seen once. The same sample was also studied in work on human thymus T cells. That study reports: The donors were infants in Finland with congenital heart defects, otherwise immunologically healthy. Resections obtained during corrective heart surgery supplied the thymus tissue. Among thymic and blood repertoires, usage of V and J genes appeared biased. Related research described thymic repertoires that were highly overlapping among unrelated individuals.

The sample taken for sequencing was thymocytes. The source is a boy under two years old with a congenital heart defect.

DNA for the CDR3: TGTGCCAGCAGCTCCTCCTCCAGAGGATATGAAGCTTTCTTT. Translation: CASSSSSRGYEAFF. V is TRBV6-6 and J is TRBJ1-1; D unresolved. CDR3 size: 14 residues. Germline CDR1 and CDR2: MNHNY and SVGAGI (reference sequence). Trimming removed 6 bases at V and 7 bases at J, with 18 bases between.